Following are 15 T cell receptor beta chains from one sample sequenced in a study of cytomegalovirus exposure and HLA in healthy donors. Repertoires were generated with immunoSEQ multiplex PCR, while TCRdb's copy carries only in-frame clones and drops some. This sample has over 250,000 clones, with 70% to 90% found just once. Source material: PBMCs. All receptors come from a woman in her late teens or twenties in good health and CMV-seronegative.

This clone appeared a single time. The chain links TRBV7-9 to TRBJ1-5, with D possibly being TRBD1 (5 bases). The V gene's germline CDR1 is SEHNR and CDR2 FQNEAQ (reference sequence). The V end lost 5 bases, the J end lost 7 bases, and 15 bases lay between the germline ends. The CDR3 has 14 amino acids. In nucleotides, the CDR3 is TGTGCCAGCAGCCTGGGGCAGGGTACACAGCCCCAGCATTTT. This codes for CASSLGQGTQPQHF.

The CDR3 region has the DNA TGTGCCAGCAGTTGGACAGGTCCCGTTGCCTACGAGCAGTACTTC. It specifies CASSWTGPVAYEQYF. This chain connects TRBV27 to TRBJ2-7, with 7 bases that match TRBD1. The CDR3 covers 15 residues. Germline assignment: CDR1 MNHEY and CDR2 SMNVEV (reference sequence). Trimming cost V 4 bases and J 2 bases; bases outside gene matches: 8.

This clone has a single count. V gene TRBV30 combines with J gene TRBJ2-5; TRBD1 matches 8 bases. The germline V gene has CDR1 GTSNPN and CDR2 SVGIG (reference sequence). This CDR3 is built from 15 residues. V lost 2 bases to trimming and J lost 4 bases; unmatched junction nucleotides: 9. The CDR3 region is CAWSPSRTGIETQYF. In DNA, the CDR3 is TGTGCCTGGAGTCCATCAAGGACAGGGATAGAGACCCAGTACTTC.

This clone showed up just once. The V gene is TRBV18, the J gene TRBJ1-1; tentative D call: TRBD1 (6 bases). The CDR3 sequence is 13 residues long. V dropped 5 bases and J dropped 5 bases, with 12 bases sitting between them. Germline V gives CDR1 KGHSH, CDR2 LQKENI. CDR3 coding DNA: TGTGCCAGCTCAATAGGACAGACTACTGAAGCTTTCTTT. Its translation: CASSIGQTTEAFF.

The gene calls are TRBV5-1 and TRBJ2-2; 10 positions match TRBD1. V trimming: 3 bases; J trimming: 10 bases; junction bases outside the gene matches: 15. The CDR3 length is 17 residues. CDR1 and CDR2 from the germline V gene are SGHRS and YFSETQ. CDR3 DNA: TGCGCCAGCAGCTCCTTAATTCCGGGACAGGGGACGAAGGAGCTGTTTTTT. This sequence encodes CASSSLIPGQGTKELFF.

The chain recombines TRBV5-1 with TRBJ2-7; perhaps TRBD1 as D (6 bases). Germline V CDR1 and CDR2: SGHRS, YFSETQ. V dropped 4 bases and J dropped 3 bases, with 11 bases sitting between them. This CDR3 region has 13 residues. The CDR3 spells CASSHGQLYEQYF. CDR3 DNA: TGCGCCAGCAGCCACGGACAGCTCTACGAGCAGTACTTC. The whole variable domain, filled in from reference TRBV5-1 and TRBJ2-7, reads KAGVTQTPRYLIKTRGQQVTLSCSPISGHRSVSWYQQTPGQGLQFLFEYFSETQRNKGNFPGRFSGRQFSNSRSEMNVSTLELGDSALYLCASSHGQLYEQYFGPGTRLTVT.

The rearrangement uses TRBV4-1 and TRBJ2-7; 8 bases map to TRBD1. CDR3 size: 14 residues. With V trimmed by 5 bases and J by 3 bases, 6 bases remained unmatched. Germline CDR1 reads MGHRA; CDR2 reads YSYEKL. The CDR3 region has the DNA TGCGCCAGCAGCACACCGGGACAGGTCTACGAGCAGTACTTC. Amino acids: CASSTPGQVYEQYF.

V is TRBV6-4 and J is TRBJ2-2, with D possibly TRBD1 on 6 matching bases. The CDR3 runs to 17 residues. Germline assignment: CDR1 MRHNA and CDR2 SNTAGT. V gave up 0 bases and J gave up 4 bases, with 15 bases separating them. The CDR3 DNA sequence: TGTGCCAGCAGTGACTCGAAAGATAAGGGGGTCACCGGGGAGCTGTTTTTT. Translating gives CASSDSKDKGVTGELFF.

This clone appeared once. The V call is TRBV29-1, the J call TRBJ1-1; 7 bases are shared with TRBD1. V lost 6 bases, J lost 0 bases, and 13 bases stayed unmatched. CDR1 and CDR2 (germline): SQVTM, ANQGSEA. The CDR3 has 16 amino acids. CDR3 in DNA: TGCAGCGTCGGCAGGGGGTCCCTATCGATGAACACTGAAGCTTTCTTT. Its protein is CSVGRGSLSMNTEAFF.

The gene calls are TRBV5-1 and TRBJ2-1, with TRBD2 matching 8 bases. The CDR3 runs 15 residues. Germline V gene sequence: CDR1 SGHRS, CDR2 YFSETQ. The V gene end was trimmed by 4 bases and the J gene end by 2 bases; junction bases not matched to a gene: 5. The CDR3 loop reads CASSGAGVTYNEQFF. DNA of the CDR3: TGCGCCAGCAGCGGAGCGGGAGTGACCTACAATGAGCAGTTCTTC.

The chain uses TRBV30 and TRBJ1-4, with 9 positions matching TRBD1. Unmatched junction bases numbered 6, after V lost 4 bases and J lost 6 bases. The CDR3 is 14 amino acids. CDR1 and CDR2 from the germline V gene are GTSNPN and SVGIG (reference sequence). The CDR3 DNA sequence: TGTGCCTGGACTGGGACAGGGAATTATGAAAAACTGTTTTTT. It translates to CAWTGTGNYEKLFF.

The CDR3 DNA reads TGCGCCAGCAGTGACCCGACTAGCGGGGGAGGTAGCACCGGGGAGCTGTTTTTT. Protein: CASSDPTSGGGSTGELFF. The chain is built from TRBV10-1 and TRBJ2-2; TRBD2 agrees at 12 bases. Germline V gives CDR1 WNHNN, CDR2 SYGVQD (reference sequence). The CDR3 spans 18 residues. V gave up 3 bases and J gave up 4 bases; unmatched junction bases: 9.

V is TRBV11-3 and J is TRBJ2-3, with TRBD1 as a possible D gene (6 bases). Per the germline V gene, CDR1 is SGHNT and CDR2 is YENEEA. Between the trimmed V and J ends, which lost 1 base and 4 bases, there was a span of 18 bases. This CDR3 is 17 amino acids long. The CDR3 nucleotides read TGTGCCAGCAGCTTAGTTGCTGGGTCCCACAGGGCAGATACGCAGTATTTT. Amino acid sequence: CASSLVAGSHRADTQYF.

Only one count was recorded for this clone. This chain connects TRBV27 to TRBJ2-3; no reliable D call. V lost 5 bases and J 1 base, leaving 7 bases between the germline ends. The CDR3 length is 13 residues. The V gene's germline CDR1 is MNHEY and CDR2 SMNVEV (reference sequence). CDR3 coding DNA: TGTGCCAGCAGTCCACACCGCACAGATACGCAGTATTTT. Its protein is CASSPHRTDTQYF.

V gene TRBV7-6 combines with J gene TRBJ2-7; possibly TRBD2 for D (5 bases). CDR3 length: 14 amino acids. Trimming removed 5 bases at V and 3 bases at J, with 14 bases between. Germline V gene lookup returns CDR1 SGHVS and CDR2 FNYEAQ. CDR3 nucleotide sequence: TGTGCCAGCAGCCCCCTAACTAGGGTCTACGAGCAGTACTTC. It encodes CASSPLTRVYEQYF.